The clone carrying this TCR beta chain was seen many times. The antigen is undetermined. Amplification of TCR beta CDR3 regions used RNA as the template. When the TCR CDR3 underwent first-round RT-PCR, the HTBI primer set was used. One entry per CDR3 protein results from TCRdb running MiXCR on the multiplex PCR reads. The table has 350,000 to 450,000 distinct CDR3 sequences, roughly an eighth seen once. This record belongs to a study of T cells in Graves' hyperthyroidism and ophthalmopathy. Study-level points and caveats: Prediction of ophthalmopathy progression came a median around 6 months pre-onset.

The V segment lost 6 bases and the J segment 9 bases; nucleotides outside the gene matches: 2. This CDR3 has 11 amino acids. Germline CDR1 reads SEHNR; CDR2 reads FQNEAQ (reference sequence). Clinical symptoms, serum thyroxine, TRAb, thyroid ultrasound and orbital computed tomography informed diagnoses. The authors took PBMCs from 10 ml fresh peripheral blood. Sequencing was done on a sample of blood. The genes are TRBV7-9 and TRBJ2-1, with TRBD1 matching over 7 bases. This TCR came from a man aged 50 to 59 with Graves' ophthalmopathy. CDR3 in amino acids: CASSYRGEQFF. CDR3 nucleotide sequence: TGTGCCAGCAGTTACAGGGGTGAGCAGTTCTTC.